This T cell receptor beta chain was profiled in a study of blood T cells in healthy people across ages. Points from the study as a whole: Per-million-T-cell TCR beta diversity fell roughly linearly with age.

About this clonotype itself: Its antigen is unknown.

The second PCR ran about 6 to 12 cycles with a sample-barcoded 5' primer and J-beta primers. TCRdb re-derived calls from the 5' RACE reads in MiXCR, one entry per CDR3 protein. The data contain about 640,000 distinct CDR3 sequences, 58% of them seen just once; the ten biggest clones take up 35% to 40%. CDR3 length: 13 residues. After removal of 6 bases from V and 9 bases from J, the junction contained 10 bases not matched to a gene. The germline V gene has CDR1 SQVTM and CDR2 ANQGSEA. Each donor supplied approximately 10 milliliters of peripheral blood. They isolated at least 6 million PBMCs from each sample.

This TCR derives from a man aged 55-75 years in good health. The gene calls are TRBV29-1 and TRBJ1-4, with 7 bases identical to TRBD1. Sequences were obtained from blood. The CDR3 here is CSVGDSRNQKLFF. DNA for the CDR3: TGCAGCGTCGGGGACAGTCGGAATCAAAAACTGTTTTTT.